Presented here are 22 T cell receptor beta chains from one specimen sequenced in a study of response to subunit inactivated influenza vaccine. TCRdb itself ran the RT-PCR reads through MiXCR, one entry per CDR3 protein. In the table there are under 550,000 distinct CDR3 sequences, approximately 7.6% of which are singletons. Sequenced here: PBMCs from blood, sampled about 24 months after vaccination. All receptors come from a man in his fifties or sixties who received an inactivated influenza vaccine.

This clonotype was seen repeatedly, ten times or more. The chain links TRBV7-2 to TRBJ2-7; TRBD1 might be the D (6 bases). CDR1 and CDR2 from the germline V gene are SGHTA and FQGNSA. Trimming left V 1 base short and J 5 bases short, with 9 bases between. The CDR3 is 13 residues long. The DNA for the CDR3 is TGTGCCAGCAGCTTAGGGCCAGGGGACGAGCAGTACTTC. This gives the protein CASSLGPGDEQYF. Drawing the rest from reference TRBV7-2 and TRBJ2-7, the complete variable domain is GAGVSQSPSNKVTEKGKDVELRCDPISGHTALYWYRQSLGQGLEFLIYFQGNSAPDKSGLPSDRFSAERTGGSVSTLTIQRTQQEDSAVYLCASSLGPGDEQYFGPGTRLTVT.

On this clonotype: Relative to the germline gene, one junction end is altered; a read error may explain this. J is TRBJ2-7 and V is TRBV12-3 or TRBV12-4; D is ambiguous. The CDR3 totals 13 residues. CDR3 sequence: CAGSGVLSLEQYF. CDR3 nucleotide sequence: TGTGCCGGCAGTGGTGTCCTTTCCCTCGAGCAGTACTTC.

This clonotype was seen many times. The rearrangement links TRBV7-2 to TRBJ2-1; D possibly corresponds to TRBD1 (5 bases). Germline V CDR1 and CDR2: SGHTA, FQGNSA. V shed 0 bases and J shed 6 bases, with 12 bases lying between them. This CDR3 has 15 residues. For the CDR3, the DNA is TGTGCCAGCAGCTTAGCGGGCAGGGTCGCCAATGAGCAGTTCTTC. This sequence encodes CASSLAGRVANEQFF.

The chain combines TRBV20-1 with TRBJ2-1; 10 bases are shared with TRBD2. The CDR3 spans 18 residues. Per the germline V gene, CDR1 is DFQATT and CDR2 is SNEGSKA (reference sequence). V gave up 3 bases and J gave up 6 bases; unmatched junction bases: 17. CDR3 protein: CSASHGGQRTSGGNEQFF. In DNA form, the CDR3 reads TGCAGTGCTAGCCATGGGGGCCAAAGGACTAGCGGAGGCAATGAGCAGTTCTTC.

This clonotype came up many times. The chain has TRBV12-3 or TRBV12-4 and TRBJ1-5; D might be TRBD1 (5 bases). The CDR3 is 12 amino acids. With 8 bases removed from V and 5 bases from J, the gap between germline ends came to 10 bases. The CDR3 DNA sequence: TGTGCCAGCCGGCTAGGGGATCAGCCCCAGCATTTT. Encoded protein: CASRLGDQPQHF.

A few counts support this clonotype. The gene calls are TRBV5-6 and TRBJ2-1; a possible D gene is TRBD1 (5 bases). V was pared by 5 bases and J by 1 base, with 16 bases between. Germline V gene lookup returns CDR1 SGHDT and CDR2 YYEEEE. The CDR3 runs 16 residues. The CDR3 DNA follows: TGTGCCAGCAGTCCATCCAGGGCTTGGTCCTACAATGAGCAGTTCTTC. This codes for CASSPSRAWSYNEQFF. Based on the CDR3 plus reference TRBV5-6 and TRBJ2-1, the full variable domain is DAGVTQSPTHLIKTRGQQVTLRCSPKSGHDTVSWYQQALGQGPQFIFQYYEEEERQRGNFPDRFSGHQFPNYSSELNVNALLLGDSALYLCASSPSRAWSYNEQFFGPGTRLTVL.

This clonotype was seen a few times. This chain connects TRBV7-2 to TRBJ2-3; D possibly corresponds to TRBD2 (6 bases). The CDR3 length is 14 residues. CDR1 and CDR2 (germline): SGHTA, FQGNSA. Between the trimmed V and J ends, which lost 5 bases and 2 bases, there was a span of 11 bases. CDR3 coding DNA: TGTGCCAGCAGCGAACGGGACTCCACAGATACGCAGTATTTT. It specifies CASSERDSTDTQYF.

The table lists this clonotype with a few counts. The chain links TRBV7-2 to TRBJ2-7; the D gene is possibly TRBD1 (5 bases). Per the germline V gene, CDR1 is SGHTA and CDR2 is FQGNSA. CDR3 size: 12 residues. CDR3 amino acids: CGAPDNSYEQYF. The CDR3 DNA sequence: TGTGGGGCACCGGACAACTCCTACGAGCAGTACTTC.

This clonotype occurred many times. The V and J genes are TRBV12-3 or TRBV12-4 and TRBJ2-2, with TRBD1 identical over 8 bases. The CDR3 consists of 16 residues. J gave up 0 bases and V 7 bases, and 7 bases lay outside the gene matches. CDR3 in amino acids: CASIPGQGSNTGELFF. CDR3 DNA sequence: TGTGCCAGCATCCCCGGACAGGGATCGAACACCGGGGAGCTGTTTTTT.

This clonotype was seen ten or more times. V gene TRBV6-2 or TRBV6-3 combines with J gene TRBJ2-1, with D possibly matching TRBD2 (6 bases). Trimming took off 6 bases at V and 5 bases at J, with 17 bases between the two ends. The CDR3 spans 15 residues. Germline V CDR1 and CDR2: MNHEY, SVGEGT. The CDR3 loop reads CASSRPGLTHNEQFF. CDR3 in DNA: TGTGCCAGCAGCCGACCGGGACTGACTCACAATGAGCAGTTCTTC.

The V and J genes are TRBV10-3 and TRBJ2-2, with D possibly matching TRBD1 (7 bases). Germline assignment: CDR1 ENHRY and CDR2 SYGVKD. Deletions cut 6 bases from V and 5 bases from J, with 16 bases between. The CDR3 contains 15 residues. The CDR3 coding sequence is TGTGCCATCAGGCCGGACAGGAGGGGGACCGGGGAGCTGTTTTTT. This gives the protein CAIRPDRRGTGELFF.

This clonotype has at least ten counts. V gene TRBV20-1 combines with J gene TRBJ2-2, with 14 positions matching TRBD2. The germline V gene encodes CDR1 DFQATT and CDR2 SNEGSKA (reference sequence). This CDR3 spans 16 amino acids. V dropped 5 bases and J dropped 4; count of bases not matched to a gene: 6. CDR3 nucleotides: TGCAGTGCTCTGACTAGCGGGGGGGCTGGCACCGGGGAGCTGTTTTTT. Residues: CSALTSGGAGTGELFF.

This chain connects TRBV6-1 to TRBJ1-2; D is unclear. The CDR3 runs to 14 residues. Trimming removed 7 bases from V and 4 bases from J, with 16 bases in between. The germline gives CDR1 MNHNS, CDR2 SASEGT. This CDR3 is CASTSLGRIYGYTF. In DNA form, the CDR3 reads TGTGCCAGCACCTCCCTGGGCAGGATCTATGGCTACACCTTC.

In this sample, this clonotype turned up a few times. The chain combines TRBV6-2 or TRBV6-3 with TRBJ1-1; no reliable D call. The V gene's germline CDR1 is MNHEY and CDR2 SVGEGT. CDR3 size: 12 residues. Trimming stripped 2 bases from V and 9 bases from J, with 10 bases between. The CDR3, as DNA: TGTGCCAGCAGTTACGGGTCGGGGAAAGCTTTCTTT. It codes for CASSYGSGKAFF.

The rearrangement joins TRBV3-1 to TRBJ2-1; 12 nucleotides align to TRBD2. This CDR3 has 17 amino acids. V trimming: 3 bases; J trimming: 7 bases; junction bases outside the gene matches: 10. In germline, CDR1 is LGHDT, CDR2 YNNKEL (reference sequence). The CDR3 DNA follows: TGTGCCAGCAGCCAGGAGATTAGGACTAGCGGGACAAATGAGCAGTTCTTC. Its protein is CASSQEIRTSGTNEQFF.

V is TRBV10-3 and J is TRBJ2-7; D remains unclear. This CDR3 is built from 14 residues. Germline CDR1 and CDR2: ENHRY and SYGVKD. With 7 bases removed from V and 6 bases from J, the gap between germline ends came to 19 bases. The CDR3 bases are TGTGCCATCACCGGTGAAGAGATAAGCTTCGAGCAGTACTTC. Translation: CAITGEEISFEQYF.

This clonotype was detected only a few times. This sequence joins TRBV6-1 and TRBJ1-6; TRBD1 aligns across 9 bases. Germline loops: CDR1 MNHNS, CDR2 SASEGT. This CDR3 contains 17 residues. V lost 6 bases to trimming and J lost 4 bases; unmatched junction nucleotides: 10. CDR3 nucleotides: TGTGCCAGCAGGAACAAGGGACAGGGAATTTATAATTCACCCCTCCACTTT. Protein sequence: CASRNKGQGIYNSPLHF.

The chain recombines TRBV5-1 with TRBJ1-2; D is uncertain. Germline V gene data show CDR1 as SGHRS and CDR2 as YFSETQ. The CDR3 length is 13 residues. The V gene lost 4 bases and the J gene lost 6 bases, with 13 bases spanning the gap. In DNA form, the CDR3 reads TGCGCCAGCAGCCTGCAGGAGGTAGATGGCTACACCTTC. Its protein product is CASSLQEVDGYTF.

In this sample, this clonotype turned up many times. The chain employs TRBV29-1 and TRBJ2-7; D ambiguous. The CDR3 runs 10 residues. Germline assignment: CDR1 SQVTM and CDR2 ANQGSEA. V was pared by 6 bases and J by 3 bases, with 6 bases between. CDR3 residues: CSVRNYEQYF. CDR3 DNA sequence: TGCAGCGTCAGAAACTACGAGCAGTACTTC.

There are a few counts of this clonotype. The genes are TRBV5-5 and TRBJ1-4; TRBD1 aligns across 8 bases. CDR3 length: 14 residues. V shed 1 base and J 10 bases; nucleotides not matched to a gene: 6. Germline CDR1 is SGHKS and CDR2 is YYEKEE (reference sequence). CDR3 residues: CASSLYPDRVKLFF. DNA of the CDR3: TGTGCCAGCAGCTTGTATCCGGACAGGGTAAAACTGTTTTTT.

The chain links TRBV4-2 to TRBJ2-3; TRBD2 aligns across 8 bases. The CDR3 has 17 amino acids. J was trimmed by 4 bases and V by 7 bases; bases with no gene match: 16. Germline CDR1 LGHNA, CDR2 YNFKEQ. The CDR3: CASKGWEREKNADTQYF. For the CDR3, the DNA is TGTGCCAGCAAAGGGTGGGAGCGGGAGAAAAATGCAGATACGCAGTATTTT.

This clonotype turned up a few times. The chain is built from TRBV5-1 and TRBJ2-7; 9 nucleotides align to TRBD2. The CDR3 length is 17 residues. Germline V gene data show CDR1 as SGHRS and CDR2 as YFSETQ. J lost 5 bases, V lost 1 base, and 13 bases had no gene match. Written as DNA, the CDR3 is TGCGCCAGCAGCTTGATTGCGGGAGGGTCCCTTGCCGACGAGCAGTACTTC. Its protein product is CASSLIAGGSLADEQYF.